This T cell receptor beta chain appears in the sequencing data of a study of T cell repertoires in cytomegalovirus infection. There are a few counts of this clonotype. MiXCR was run by TCRdb on the reads, yielding one entry per CDR3 protein. This table has approximately 250,000 distinct CDR3 sequences, roughly 20% appearing once. The receptor's source is a human donor in good health (CMV status not recorded). Some clones in this sample may be carry-over from other donors' samples. Sequencing was done on a sample of CD8+ T cells from PBMCs.

The CDR3 region is CASSGSHEQFF. DNA of the CDR3: TGTGCCAGCAGCGGGTCTCATGAGCAGTTCTTC. The chain joins TRBV28 to TRBJ2-1; no definite D call. Trimming shortened V by 6 bases and J by 8 bases, and 8 bases separated the two germline ends. The CDR3 extends over 11 amino acids. The germline V gene encodes CDR1 MDHEN and CDR2 SYDVKM.